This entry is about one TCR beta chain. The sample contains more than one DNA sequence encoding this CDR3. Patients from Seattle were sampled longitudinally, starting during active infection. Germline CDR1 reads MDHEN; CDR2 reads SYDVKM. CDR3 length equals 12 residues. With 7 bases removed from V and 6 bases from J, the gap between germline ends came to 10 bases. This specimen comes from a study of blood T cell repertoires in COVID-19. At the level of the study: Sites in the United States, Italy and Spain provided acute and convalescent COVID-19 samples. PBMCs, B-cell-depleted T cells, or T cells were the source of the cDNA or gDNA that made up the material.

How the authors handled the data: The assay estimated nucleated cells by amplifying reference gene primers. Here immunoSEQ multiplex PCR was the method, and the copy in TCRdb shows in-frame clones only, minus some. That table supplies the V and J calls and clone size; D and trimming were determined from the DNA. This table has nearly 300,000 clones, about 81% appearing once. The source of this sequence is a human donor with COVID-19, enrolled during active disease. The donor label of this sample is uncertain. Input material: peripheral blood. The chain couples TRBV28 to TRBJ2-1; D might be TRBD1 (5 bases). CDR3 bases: TGTGCCAGCAATGACAGAGCCAATGAGCAGTTCTTC. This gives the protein CASNDRANEQFF.